Included here is one TCR beta chain sequence, with context. Its antigen is not known. TEMRA cells underwent FACS enrichment and CD8+ and CD4+ T cells underwent negative isolation. The RNA, about 0.45 to 1 ug, was put through reverse transcription using random hexamers. From the immunoSEQ multiplex PCR reads, TCRdb called clonotypes with MiXCR, one entry per CDR3 protein. Here the sample spans some 150,000 distinct CDR3 sequences, 95% being singletons. The data stem from a study of CD8 T cells in Susac syndrome. Notes on the study in general: Susac syndrome CD4+ T cell repertoires showed no clonal expansion. The study's TCR sequencing and HLA analysis covered a relatively small number of individuals, and the study acknowledged this.

The source of this sequence is a human donor with Susac syndrome. The sequencing sample was made of CD4+ T cells from PBMCs.

This CDR3 is CASRRGSGLGSYEQYF. The CDR3 region has the DNA TGTGCCAGCAGACGCGGATCGGGACTAGGGTCCTACGAGCAGTACTTC. The J gene is TRBJ2-7, the V gene TRBV6-2 or TRBV6-3, with 8 bases lining up with TRBD2. After removal of 6 bases from V and 1 base from J, the junction contained 11 bases not matched to a gene. Germline CDR1 MNHEY, CDR2 SVGEGT. The CDR3 is 16 amino acids.